This entry is about one T cell receptor (beta chain). What it binds is not known. The data stem from a study of shared clonotypes between healthy human individuals. Sequencing used immunoSEQ multiplex PCR; TCRdb keeps in-frame clones, though not all of them. The repertoire holds 490,000 or so clones, with around 80% as singletons. Study findings and constraints: Sampling included only blood; tissue repertoires likely differ. The expectation was that sequencing depth would affect clonotype sharing among donors.

Looked up from germline, CDR1 is SGHRS and CDR2 is YFSETQ. The V segment lost 2 bases and the J segment 4 bases; nucleotides outside the gene matches: 7. CDR3 size: 15 residues. This receptor was obtained from a middle-aged woman in good health. Some clones in this sample may be carry-over from other donors' samples. The chain uses TRBV5-1 and TRBJ2-7; 9 nucleotides match TRBD1. The sample comprised PBMCs. CDR3 nucleotides: TGCGCCAGCAGCTTTACAGGGGGCGATATTTACGAGCAGTACTTC. Protein product: CASSFTGGDIYEQYF.